What follows are 29 T cell receptor beta chains derived from one specimen sequenced in a study of blood T cell repertoires in COVID-19. Data came from immunoSEQ multiplex PCR; TCRdb stores just in-frame clones and leaves some out. The sample holds roughly 250,000 clones; about nine tenths are singletons and the top ten take approximately 2%. Material for sequencing was PBMCs or T cells enriched from blood (not recorded which). The receptors were sampled from a woman between 18 and 29 years old who had recovered from COVID-19.

The chain carries TRBV18 and TRBJ1-2; 7 nucleotides align to TRBD1. The CDR3 covers 14 residues. The V gene's germline CDR1 is KGHSH and CDR2 LQKENI. The V segment lost 3 bases and the J segment 0 bases; nucleotides outside the gene matches: 1. The CDR3 reads CASSPGTANYGYTF. In nucleotides, the CDR3 is TGTGCCAGCTCACCTGGGACAGCTAACTATGGCTACACCTTC.

The chain uses TRBV24-1 and TRBJ2-2, with a tentative D call TRBD2 (8 bases). V was pared by 4 bases and J by 2 bases, with 28 bases between. Germline V lookup: CDR1 KGHDR, CDR2 SFDVKD. There are 21 residues in the CDR3. The DNA for the CDR3 is TGTGCCACCAGTGACCCCTTAGGGGGCGCAGGGGCGGGGGGCAACACCGGGGAGCTGTTTTTT. Translation: CATSDPLGGAGAGGNTGELFF.

V and J are TRBV5-6 and TRBJ1-1, with 7 nucleotides matching TRBD1. CDR3 length equals 15 residues. Germline V gene lookup returns CDR1 SGHDT and CDR2 YYEEEE. J gave up 4 bases and V 5 bases, and 11 bases lay outside the gene matches. The CDR3 protein is CASRDTGAWGTEAFF. The CDR3 DNA reads TGTGCCAGCAGGGATACAGGGGCTTGGGGCACTGAAGCTTTCTTT.

The V and J genes are TRBV29-1 and TRBJ1-1; D remains ambiguous. The CDR3 is 13 amino acids. The germline CDR1 and CDR2 sequences are SQVTM and ANQGSEA. Trimming left V 4 bases short and J 0 bases short, with 9 bases between. CDR3 amino acids: CSVGRRMNTEAFF. In DNA, the CDR3 is TGCAGCGTTGGGAGGAGGATGAACACTGAAGCTTTCTTT.

The V call is TRBV3-1 (or the pseudogene TRBV3-2), the J call TRBJ1-4; TRBD1 aligns across 8 bases. This CDR3 is built from 15 residues. The V and J ends lost 6 bases and 5 bases, in that order; junction bases with no gene match: 8. CDR1 LGHDT and CDR2 YNNKEL come from the germline V gene (reference sequence). The CDR3 DNA sequence: TGTGCCAGCAGGTCGATCAGGGGGCCGAATGAAAAACTGTTTTTT. Its protein product is CASRSIRGPNEKLFF.

The chain recombines TRBV5-1 with TRBJ1-4; D remains ambiguous. The CDR3 runs 14 residues. V lost 0 bases and J lost 5, with 8 bases in between. Germline lookup yields CDR1 SGHRS and CDR2 YFSETQ. Written as DNA, the CDR3 is TGCGCCAGCAGCTTGGCCAACAAAAATGAAAAACTGTTTTTT. Its translation: CASSLANKNEKLFF. The full variable domain, completed using reference TRBV5-1 and TRBJ1-4, is KAGVTQTPRYLIKTRGQQVTLSCSPISGHRSVSWYQQTPGQGLQFLFEYFSETQRNKGNFPGRFSGRQFSNSRSEMNVSTLELGDSALYLCASSLANKNEKLFFGSGTQLSVL.

The genes are TRBV23-1 and TRBJ2-6, with D possibly matching TRBD1 (6 bases). TRBV23-1 is an open reading frame, and its role is uncertain. The V gene lost 9 bases and the J gene lost 5 bases, with 17 bases spanning the gap. This CDR3 spans 15 amino acids. CDR3 bases: TGCGCCAGTGCAGGGGCCGCCCGGTGGGCCAACGTCCTGACTTTC. As protein: CASAGAARWANVLTF.

The gene calls are TRBV5-1 and TRBJ2-1, with 10 bases aligning to TRBD1. CDR3 length: 14 amino acids. V shed 4 bases, J shed 6 bases, and the junction held 4 bases outside the gene matches. Germline CDR1 SGHRS, CDR2 YFSETQ. The CDR3 coding sequence is TGCGCCAGCAGCCACGGGACAGGGGTCAATGAGCAGTTCTTC. Translated, it gives CASSHGTGVNEQFF.

The V and J genes are TRBV9 and TRBJ1-5, with a possible D match to TRBD1 (6 bases). From germline, CDR1 is SGDLS and CDR2 YYNGEE. The CDR3 covers 15 residues. Trimming stripped 6 bases from V and 7 bases from J, with 20 bases between. The DNA for the CDR3 is TGTGCCAGCACCAAGACTCCCGCAGGGGACCAGCCCCAGCATTTT. Its translation: CASTKTPAGDQPQHF.

The V gene is TRBV12-5, the J gene TRBJ2-1; 9 bases are shared with TRBD2. Germline CDR1 LGHNT, CDR2 FRNRAP. CDR3 size: 18 residues. Unmatched junction bases numbered 13, after V lost 5 bases and J lost 2 bases. The CDR3 DNA is TGTGCTAGTGGTCCCGGTGGGAAGCGGGGGGATACCTACAATGAGCAGTTCTTC. It encodes CASGPGGKRGDTYNEQFF.

The V call is TRBV6-5, the J call TRBJ2-2; D call uncertain. Germline values: CDR1 MNHEY, CDR2 SVGAGI. Trimming cost V 3 bases and J 5 bases, with 7 bases left between them. The CDR3 runs 13 residues. The CDR3 DNA sequence: TGTGCCAGCAGTTATTATATTACCGGGGAGCTGTTTTTT. It encodes CASSYYITGELFF.

The sample holds one count of this clone. This chain links TRBV2 with TRBJ2-7; TRBD2 aligns across 8 bases. Looked up from germline, CDR1 is SNHLY and CDR2 is FYNNEI. The CDR3 loop spans 15 amino acids. V lost 7 bases, J lost 0 bases, and 8 bases stayed unmatched. The CDR3 loop reads CASNNIAGTSYEQYF. The CDR3 nucleotides read TGTGCCAGCAATAACATAGCGGGAACCTCCTACGAGCAGTACTTC.

Only one count was recorded for this clone. This sequence joins TRBV5-5 and TRBJ1-5; D is unclear. Germline CDR1 is SGHKS and CDR2 is YYEKEE (reference sequence). The CDR3 consists of 14 residues. V lost 3 bases, J lost 6 bases, and 13 bases lay in between. This CDR3 is CASSSTSGIQPQHF. CDR3 in DNA: TGTGCCAGCAGCTCTACGTCCGGTATTCAGCCCCAGCATTTT. The full variable domain, with the rest looked up from reference TRBV5-5 and TRBJ1-5, is DAGVTQSPTHLIKTRGQQVTLRCSPISGHKSVSWYQQVLGQGPQFIFQYYEKEERGRGNFPDRFSARQFPNYSSELNVNALLLGDSALYLCASSSTSGIQPQHFGDGTRLSIL.

The CDR3 DNA reads as TGTGCCACTTCGCCAGGACAGGTAAAGGTCGAGCAGTACTTC. It encodes CATSPGQVKVEQYF. The rearrangement uses TRBV15 and TRBJ2-7, with TRBD1 identical over 7 bases. This CDR3 comprises 14 residues. The V gene's germline CDR1 is LNHNV and CDR2 YYDKDF (reference sequence). J was trimmed by 6 bases and V by 9 bases; bases with no gene match: 14.

The chain recombines TRBV11-2 with TRBJ1-4; tentatively, D is TRBD1 (5 bases). CDR3 length: 14 residues. V lost 0 bases and J 5 bases, leaving 7 bases between the germline ends. Germline CDR1 reads SGHAT; CDR2 reads FQNNGV. CDR3 sequence: CASSLDRVNEKLFF. In nucleotides, the CDR3 is TGTGCCAGCAGCTTAGACAGGGTGAATGAAAAACTGTTTTTT. The full variable domain, its missing parts supplied by reference TRBV11-2 and TRBJ1-4, is EAGVAQSPRYKIIEKRQSVAFWCNPISGHATLYWYQQILGQGPKLLIQFQNNGVVDDSQLPKDRFSAERLKGVDSTLKIQPAKLEDSAVYLCASSLDRVNEKLFFGSGTQLSVL.

This clone has at least ten counts. This sequence joins TRBV11-3 and TRBJ2-1, with TRBD1 identical over 7 bases. V lost 6 bases to trimming and J lost 5 bases; unmatched junction nucleotides: 4. The germline gives CDR1 SGHNT, CDR2 YENEEA. CDR3 length: 13 amino acids. CDR3: CASRGDSNNEQFF. In DNA, the CDR3 is TGTGCCAGCAGGGGGGACAGCAACAATGAGCAGTTCTTC.

The chain is built from TRBV19 and TRBJ1-5, with 7 bases that match TRBD1. In germline, CDR1 is LNHDA, CDR2 SQIVND (reference sequence). This CDR3 contains 14 residues. With V trimmed by 8 bases and J by 2 bases, 6 bases remained unmatched. CDR3 sequence: CASLGDSGNQPQHF. In DNA, the CDR3 is TGTGCCAGTTTGGGGGACAGCGGCAATCAGCCCCAGCATTTT.

The chain links TRBV5-4 to TRBJ2-3; 16 bases match TRBD2. V was clipped by 4 bases and J by 1 base; unmatched bases: 9. Germline CDR1 and CDR2: SGHNT and YYREEE (reference sequence). The CDR3 spans 19 residues. CDR3 protein: CASSVGLAGGPGGTDTQYF. As DNA, the CDR3 is TGTGCCAGCAGCGTGGGACTAGCGGGGGGGCCGGGGGGCACAGATACGCAGTATTTT.

The gene calls are TRBV15 and TRBJ1-1; 8 bases line up with TRBD1. This CDR3 region has 14 residues. V was pared by 6 bases and J by 1 base, with 4 bases of the junction left unmatched. Germline lookup yields CDR1 LNHNV and CDR2 YYDKDF (reference sequence). The CDR3 DNA is TGTGCCACCAGACGACAGGGGAAGAACACTGAAGCTTTCTTT. This sequence encodes CATRRQGKNTEAFF.

This clone was found once. The chain uses TRBV28 and TRBJ1-1; the D gene is possibly TRBD1 (6 bases). Trimming cost V 2 bases and J 3 bases, with 10 bases left between them. In germline, CDR1 is MDHEN, CDR2 SYDVKM. CDR3 size: 14 residues. The CDR3 is CASSLGRGYTEAFF. In DNA form, the CDR3 reads TGTGCCAGCAGTTTAGGAAGGGGGTACACTGAAGCTTTCTTT.

The chain employs TRBV2 and TRBJ2-7; TRBD1 matches at 7 bases. Per germline, CDR1 SNHLY and CDR2 FYNNEI. The V segment lost 7 bases and the J segment 2 bases; nucleotides outside the gene matches: 14. The CDR3 runs to 16 residues. CDR3 loop: CASIYGGTDYPYEQYF. The CDR3 coding sequence is TGTGCCAGCATCTACGGTGGGACAGACTACCCCTACGAGCAGTACTTC.

The chain combines TRBV28 with TRBJ1-2; 9 positions agree with TRBD1. From germline, CDR1 is MDHEN and CDR2 SYDVKM. With 2 bases clipped from V and 4 bases from J, the junction kept 5 bases outside the gene matches. The length of the CDR3 is 15 residues. In nucleotides, the CDR3 is TGTGCCAGCAGTTTAGGACCGGGACAGGGCTATGGCTACACCTTC. Amino acid sequence: CASSLGPGQGYGYTF.

The chain carries TRBV5-1 and TRBJ2-1; a possible D gene is TRBD2 (6 bases). CDR3 size: 12 residues. Germline CDR1 and CDR2: SGHRS and YFSETQ. V lost 3 bases, J lost 6 bases, and 7 bases lay in between. The CDR3 loop reads CASSSGGNEQFF. CDR3 DNA sequence: TGCGCCAGCAGCTCCGGGGGCAATGAGCAGTTCTTC. Full variable domain (outside the CDR3, taken from reference TRBV5-1 and TRBJ2-1): KAGVTQTPRYLIKTRGQQVTLSCSPISGHRSVSWYQQTPGQGLQFLFEYFSETQRNKGNFPGRFSGRQFSNSRSEMNVSTLELGDSALYLCASSSGGNEQFFGPGTRLTVL.

This chain uses TRBV5-1 with TRBJ1-3; TRBD1 matches 9 bases. After removal of 0 bases from V and 1 base from J, the junction contained 8 bases not matched to a gene. CDR3 length equals 18 residues. The germline V gene has CDR1 SGHRS and CDR2 YFSETQ. CDR3 amino acids: CASSLVLGTGSSGNTIYF. The DNA of the CDR3 is TGCGCCAGCAGCTTGGTGTTGGGGACAGGGTCGTCTGGAAACACCATATATTTT. Combining the CDR3 with reference TRBV5-1 and TRBJ1-3 gives the whole variable domain KAGVTQTPRYLIKTRGQQVTLSCSPISGHRSVSWYQQTPGQGLQFLFEYFSETQRNKGNFPGRFSGRQFSNSRSEMNVSTLELGDSALYLCASSLVLGTGSSGNTIYFGEGSWLTVV.

The J gene is TRBJ2-2, the V gene TRBV10-1, with 7 bases aligning to TRBD1. The CDR3 sequence is 15 residues long. The J segment lost 6 bases and the V segment lost 3 bases, leaving 7 bases of the junction unmatched. Germline values: CDR1 WNHNN, CDR2 SYGVQD (reference sequence). The CDR3 is CASSDQGQSPGELFF. DNA for the CDR3: TGCGCCAGCAGTGACCAGGGACAGTCCCCCGGGGAGCTGTTTTTT.

This chain connects TRBV29-1 to TRBJ2-3; 8 nucleotides line up with TRBD1. The CDR3 contains 14 residues. Germline CDR1 and CDR2: SQVTM and ANQGSEA. The junction had 10 bases not matched to a gene; V was cut back by 8 bases and J by 3 bases. CDR3 sequence reads: CSLGQGYLTDTQYF. CDR3 bases: TGCAGCCTCGGACAGGGTTATTTGACAGATACGCAGTATTTT.

The rearrangement uses TRBV7-9 and TRBJ2-7; D might be TRBD1 (6 bases). V shed 5 bases and J shed 4 bases, with 30 bases lying between them. CDR3 length equals 19 residues. Germline V gene sequence: CDR1 SEHNR, CDR2 FQNEAQ (reference sequence). The CDR3: CASSPSVPGRGHDRYEQYF. In DNA form, the CDR3 reads TGTGCCAGCAGCCCATCCGTCCCAGGCAGGGGCCACGATAGGTACGAGCAGTACTTC.

The chain is built from TRBV7-8 and TRBJ2-1; D is possibly TRBD2 (6 bases). The ends were cut back, 4 bases at V and 3 bases at J, with 22 bases in the middle. Looked up from germline, CDR1 is SGHVS and CDR2 is FQNEAQ. The CDR3 spans 18 residues. CDR3 in DNA: TGTGCCAGCAGCTCCTATAAATCCCCTACGCGGGACTACAATGAGCAGTTCTTC. Its protein product is CASSSYKSPTRDYNEQFF.

This rearrangement joins TRBV6-5 to TRBJ2-7, with D maybe TRBD1 (5 bases). Trimming removed 4 bases from V and 4 bases from J, with 8 bases in between. The length of the CDR3 is 12 residues. Germline V CDR1 and CDR2: MNHEY, SVGAGI. Written as DNA, the CDR3 is TGTGCCAGCAGTTTGCAGGGTTACGAGCAGTACTTC. It codes for CASSLQGYEQYF.